Below, one T cell receptor (beta chain) is given with its context. Its antigen is not identified. The data were taken from a study of a mutant IDH1 vaccine in newly diagnosed glioma. Generated by immunoSEQ multiplex PCR, the TCRdb table keeps only in-frame clones and is missing some. The table has about 56,000 clones, roughly 87% seen once. Time point of the sample: week 47, end of study. The investigators gave 300 ug of mutant IDH1 20-mer peptide in each vaccine dose, together with topical imiquimod. This CDR3 has 14 residues. CDR1 and CDR2 from the germline V gene are LNHDA and SQIVND (reference sequence). The ends lost 6 bases at V and 5 bases at J; junction bases unmatched: 6.

The chain has TRBV19 and TRBJ1-1, with 10 bases matching TRBD1. This clonotype was sampled from a woman in her forties or fifties with glioma. The sample consisted of PBMCs, taken from a glioma patient whose treatment included an IDH1 peptide vaccine. The CDR3 here is CASRGDRGGTEAFF. In DNA form, the CDR3 reads TGTGCCAGTAGGGGGGACAGGGGAGGGACTGAAGCTTTCTTT. The variable domain in full, completed from reference TRBV19 and TRBJ1-1, reads DGGITQSPKYLFRKEGQNVTLSCEQNLNHDAMYWYRQDPGQGLRLIYYSQIVNDFQKGDIAEGYSVSREKKESFPLTVTSAQKNPTAFYLCASRGDRGGTEAFFGQGTRLTVV.